The sequence of this TCR beta chain was determined in a study of control samples from healthy donors and cancer patients. The CDR3 consists of 14 residues. J lost 11 bases, V lost 5 bases, and 14 bases had no gene match. CDR1 GTSNPN and CDR2 SVGIG come from the germline V gene (reference sequence). Libraries were prepared by immunoSEQ multiplex PCR; TCRdb keeps only in-frame clonotypes and omits some of them. This sample yields roughly 84,000 clones, of which 70% to 90% are seen a single time; under 7.5% belongs to the top ten. This TCR was recovered from a man aged 50 to 59 in good health. Input material: blood. The genes are TRBV30 and TRBJ1-1, with 10 positions matching TRBD1. The CDR3 here is CAWSRGTGDLRAFF. CDR3 DNA: TGTGCCTGGTCTCGAGGGACAGGGGATCTTAGGGCTTTCTTT.